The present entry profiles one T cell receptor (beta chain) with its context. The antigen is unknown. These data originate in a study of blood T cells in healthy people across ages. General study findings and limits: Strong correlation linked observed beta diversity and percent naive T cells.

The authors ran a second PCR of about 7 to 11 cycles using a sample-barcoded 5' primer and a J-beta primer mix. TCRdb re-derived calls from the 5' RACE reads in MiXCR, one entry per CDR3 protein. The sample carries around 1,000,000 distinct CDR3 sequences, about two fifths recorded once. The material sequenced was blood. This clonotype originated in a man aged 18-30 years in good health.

The chain's CDR3 is CASSGGLALSTDTQYF. The CDR3 coding sequence is TGTGCCAGCAGTGGGGGACTAGCCCTAAGCACAGATACGCAGTATTTT. V and J are TRBV13 and TRBJ2-3; 9 bases fit TRBD2. The CDR3 sequence is 16 residues long. CDR1 is PRHDT, CDR2 FYEKMQ, per germline (reference sequence). The junction had 7 bases not matched to a gene; V was cut back by 6 bases and J by 0 bases.